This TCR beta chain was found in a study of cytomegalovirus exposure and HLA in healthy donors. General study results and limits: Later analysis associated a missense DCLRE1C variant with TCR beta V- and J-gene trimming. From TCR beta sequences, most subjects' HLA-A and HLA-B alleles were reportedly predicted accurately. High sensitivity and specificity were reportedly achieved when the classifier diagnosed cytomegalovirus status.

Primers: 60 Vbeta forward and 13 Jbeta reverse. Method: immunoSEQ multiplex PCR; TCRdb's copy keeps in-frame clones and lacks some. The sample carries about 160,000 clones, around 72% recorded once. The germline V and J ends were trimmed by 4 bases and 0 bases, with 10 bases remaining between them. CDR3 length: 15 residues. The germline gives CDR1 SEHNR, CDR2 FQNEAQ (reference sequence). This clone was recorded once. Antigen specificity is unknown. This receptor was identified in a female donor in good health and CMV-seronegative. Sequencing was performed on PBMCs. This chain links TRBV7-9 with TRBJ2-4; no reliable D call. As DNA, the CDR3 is TGTGCCAGCAGCTCCCTGACTTTAGCCAAAAACATTCAGTACTTC. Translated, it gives CASSSLTLAKNIQYF.